This TCR beta chain is drawn from a study of T cell repertoires in ileal Crohn's disease. Sequencing used immunoSEQ multiplex PCR; TCRdb keeps in-frame clones, though not all of them. Found here are more than 60,000 clones, approximately 88% of them singletons; the top ten hold roughly 1.9%. This CDR3 spans 13 amino acids. The V gene's germline CDR1 is KGHSH and CDR2 LQKENI. V lost 2 bases and J lost 5, with 9 bases in between. Time point: neoterminal ileum biopsy at postoperative endoscopy, about 6 months after surgery. The source of this sequence is an adult with Crohn's disease. This chain links TRBV18 with TRBJ2-5; D possibly corresponds to TRBD1 (5 bases). The sequenced sample was ileal tissue. CDR3 region: CASSPNSGETQYF. CDR3 DNA sequence: TGTGCCAGCTCACCAAATTCAGGGGAGACCCAGTACTTC.